This T cell receptor beta chain is from a study of T cell repertoires in cytomegalovirus infection. TCRdb itself ran the reads through MiXCR, one entry per CDR3 protein. The table includes 450,000 to 550,000 distinct CDR3 sequences, under 55% detected once. The CDR3 is made up of 17 amino acids. V dropped 6 bases and J dropped 0; count of bases not matched to a gene: 13. In germline, CDR1 is LNHNV, CDR2 YYDKDF (reference sequence). In regard to this clonotype: What it recognizes is unknown.

The chain carries TRBV15 and TRBJ2-5; 7 bases are shared with TRBD1. The sample here was cultured PBMCs, taken from culture after CMV antigen stimulation. This receptor was identified in a human donor in good health (CMV status not recorded). Some clones in this sample may be carry-over from other donors' samples. The CDR3 region is CATRGEGTGEYQETQYF. The DNA for the CDR3 is TGTGCCACCAGGGGGGAAGGTACAGGGGAGTACCAAGAGACCCAGTACTTC.